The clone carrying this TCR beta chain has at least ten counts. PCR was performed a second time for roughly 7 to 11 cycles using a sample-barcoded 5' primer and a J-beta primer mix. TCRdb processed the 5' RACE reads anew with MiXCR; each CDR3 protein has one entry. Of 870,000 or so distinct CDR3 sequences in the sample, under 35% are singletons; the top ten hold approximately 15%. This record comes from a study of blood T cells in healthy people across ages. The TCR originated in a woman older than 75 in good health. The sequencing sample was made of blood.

CDR3 protein: CASSIDMPNYGYTF. CDR3 nucleotides: TGCGCCAGCAGCATCGACATGCCGAACTATGGCTACACCTTC. This rearrangement joins TRBV5-1 to TRBJ1-2; D not certain. Germline V gene data show CDR1 as SGHRS and CDR2 as YFSETQ. The CDR3 has 14 residues. Trimming shortened V by 4 bases and J by 2 bases, and 12 bases separated the two germline ends.